The rows below give T cell receptor beta chains drawn from one sample of a study of patients and donors after allogeneic stem cell transplantation. TCRdb ran MiXCR on the RT-PCR reads and lists one entry per CDR3 protein. The sample has roughly 880,000 distinct CDR3 sequences, 18% seen once. The sequenced material came from blood, either unsorted or a sorted T cell fraction (not recorded which). The receptor source for this set is a human donor who was either an allogeneic HSCT recipient or a stem cell or donor lymphocyte infusion donor (not recorded which). It is not recorded whose cells these are; they may come from a transplant donor. The CDR3 runs from the conserved cysteine through the conserved F or W. D genes are given only for firm matches. A clone size is listed for some rows: how often the clone was seen (once, few, many), or a class if it is expanded.

CDR3aa	abundance	d_gene	len	j_gene	v_gene
CASSSPIRDSISRDTQYF	.	.	18	TRBJ2-3	TRBV11-2
CASSYSMGSRGNYGYTF	few	.	17	TRBJ1-2	TRBV6-5
CSARDQTGNTEAFF	few	.	14	TRBJ1-1	TRBV20-1
CASSAGTYTDTQYF	.	.	14	TRBJ2-3	TRBV2
CASSQLGQGPYNEQFF	.	.	16	TRBJ2-1	TRBV5-1
CASSSGTSGRNEQYF	.	TRBD2	15	TRBJ2-7	TRBV12-3/TRBV12-4
CSGWKGPNTEAFF	.	.	13	TRBJ1-1	TRBV20-1
CSAGRRGNTDTQYF	few	TRBD2	14	TRBJ2-3	TRBV20-1
CASKERDPSYEQYF	many	.	14	TRBJ2-7	TRBV5-6
CASGRTGVLETQYF	.	TRBD1	14	TRBJ2-5	TRBV12-5
CASIPSPGMSTEAFF	few	.	15	TRBJ1-1	TRBV7-6
CSATSEETQYF	.	.	11	TRBJ2-5	TRBV20-1
CSPQGSNTEAFF	few	.	12	TRBJ1-1	TRBV20-1
CASRGGEDQPQHF	few	.	13	TRBJ1-5	TRBV2
CSAERGRDNSPLHF	many	.	14	TRBJ1-6	TRBV20-1
CSVGGSEQYF	many	.	10	TRBJ2-7	TRBV29-1
CSVVSSYEQYF	many	.	11	TRBJ2-7	TRBV29-1
CASSSTNREQFF	.	.	12	TRBJ2-1	TRBV5-1
CATSSSTKTQYF	.	.	12	TRBJ2-5	TRBV2
CASSLAPPGLAVHEQFF	few	TRBD2	17	TRBJ2-1	TRBV12-3/TRBV12-4
CASSLLGFEQYF	many	.	12	TRBJ2-7	TRBV12-3/TRBV12-4
CASSLVKNEQFF	.	.	12	TRBJ2-1	TRBV7-9
CASSLAVRARVNGELFF	.	.	17	TRBJ2-2	TRBV5-6
CSARGGPRTEAFF	few	.	13	TRBJ1-1	TRBV20-1
CASTNDRDLAKNIQYF	few	TRBD1	16	TRBJ2-4	TRBV27
CASSFGRGLAKNIQYF	few	TRBD2	16	TRBJ2-4	TRBV11-2
CASSTLANPFSGNTIYF	.	.	17	TRBJ1-3	TRBV7-2
CASIRPDRGSETQYF	.	TRBD1	15	TRBJ2-5	TRBV19
CASSSQRGEVQRISYEQYF	few	TRBD2	19	TRBJ2-7	TRBV5-6
CSARSPPSGGPGEQYF	few	TRBD2	16	TRBJ2-7	TRBV20-1
CASSARQGGNSPLHF	once	TRBD1	15	TRBJ1-6	TRBV2
CASSFQEGRSNEQFF	.	.	15	TRBJ2-1	TRBV12-3/TRBV12-4
CASSEWGGYEQYF	.	.	13	TRBJ2-7	TRBV6-1
CASSPPPRVNYGYTF	many	.	15	TRBJ1-2	TRBV12-3/TRBV12-4
CSASSPRMTSYEQYF	few	.	15	TRBJ2-7	TRBV20-1
CASSQEDRGGTEAFF	many	TRBD1	15	TRBJ1-1	TRBV4-3
CATTDSINYGYTF	.	.	13	TRBJ1-2	TRBV24-1
CASSRSRQGAPGGDEQFF	few	TRBD1	18	TRBJ2-1	TRBV18